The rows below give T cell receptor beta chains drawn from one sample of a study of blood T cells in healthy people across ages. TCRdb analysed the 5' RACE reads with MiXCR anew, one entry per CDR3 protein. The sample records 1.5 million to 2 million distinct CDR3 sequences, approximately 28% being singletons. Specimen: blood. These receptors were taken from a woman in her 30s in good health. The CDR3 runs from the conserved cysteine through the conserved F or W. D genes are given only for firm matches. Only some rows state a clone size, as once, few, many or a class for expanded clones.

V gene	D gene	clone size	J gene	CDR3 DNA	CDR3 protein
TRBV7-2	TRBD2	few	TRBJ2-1	TGTGCCAGCGGGACTAGCGGGTTCTTC	CASGTSGFF
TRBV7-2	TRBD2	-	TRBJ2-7	TGTGCCAGCAGCCTCGGGAGGGCCCTTTCAGGCGAGCAGTACTTC	CASSLGRALSGEQYF
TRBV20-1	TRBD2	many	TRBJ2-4	TGCAGTGCTAGGGGGACTAGCGCGAACATTCAGTACTTC	CSARGTSANIQYF
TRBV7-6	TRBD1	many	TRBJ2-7	TGTGCCAGCAGCTTAGTAGGACAGGATTCCTACGAGCAGTACTTC	CASSLVGQDSYEQYF
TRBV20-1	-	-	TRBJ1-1	TGCAGTGCTAGTCGGCCCGTGAAGAACATTGAAGCTTTCTTT	CSASRPVKNIEAFF
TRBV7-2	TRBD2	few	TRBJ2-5	TGTGCCAGCAGCTTTAGCGGGGGGGGACAAGAGACCCAGTACTTC	CASSFSGGGQETQYF
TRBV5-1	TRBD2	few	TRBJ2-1	TGCGCCAGCAGCTTGGGCCCTAGCGGGGGGCAAAATGAGCAGTTCTTC	CASSLGPSGGQNEQFF
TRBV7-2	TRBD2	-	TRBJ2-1	TGTGCCAGCAGCTTAATGGGGGGGTCAGTCCAGGATGAGCAGTTTTTC	CASSLMGGSVQDEQFF
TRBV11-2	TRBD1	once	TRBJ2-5	TGTGCCAGCAGCTCCCAATTGGGGACAGGGTGGTGGACCCAGTACTTC	CASSSQLGTGWWTQYF
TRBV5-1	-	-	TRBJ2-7	TGCGCCAGCATGACGGGAGTTAGATATTCCTACGAGCAGTACTTC	CASMTGVRYSYEQYF
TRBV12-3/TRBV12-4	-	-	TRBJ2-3	TGTGCCAGCAGTCTGAGTTCGTCCGTGTGGGATACGCAGTATTTT	CASSLSSSVWDTQYF
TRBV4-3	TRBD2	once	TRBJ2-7	TGCGCCAGCAGCACCGGGACTAGCGGAGTCGAGCAGTACTTC	CASSTGTSGVEQYF
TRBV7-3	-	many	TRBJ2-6	TGTGCCAGCAGCTCAGGGGTAACTGGGGCCAACGTCCTGACTTTC	CASSSGVTGANVLTF
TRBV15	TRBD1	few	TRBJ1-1	TGTGCCACCAGCAGAGATCGGGACAGGAAAAACACTGAAGCTTTCTTT	CATSRDRDRKNTEAFF
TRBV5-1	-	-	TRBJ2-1	TGCGCCAGCAGCCCCAATATGCAGGGTGATGAGCGGTTCTTC	CASSPNMQGDERFF
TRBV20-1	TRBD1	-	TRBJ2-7	TGCAGTGCATCGCCGGGACAGGCCTCCTACGAGCAGTACTTC	CSASPGQASYEQYF
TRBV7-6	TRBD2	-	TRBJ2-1	TGTGCCAGCTCCGGGGGGCGGGAGGTTCCCCTGAGCTCCTACAATGAGCAGTTCTTC	CASSGGREVPLSSYNEQFF
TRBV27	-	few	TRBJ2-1	TGTGCCACCAGAGTCAAAACTAGCCCCCATGGGTATGAGCAGTTCTTC	CATRVKTSPHGYEQFF
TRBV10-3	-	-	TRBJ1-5	TGTGCCATTGGAATGCAGGGAGCACAGCCCCAGCATTTT	CAIGMQGAQPQHF
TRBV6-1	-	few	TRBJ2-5	TGTGCCAGCAGTGAACCTATTCAAGAGACCCAGTACTTC	CASSEPIQETQYF
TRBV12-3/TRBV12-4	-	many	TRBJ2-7	TGTGCCAGCAGTTTGGCCGTCTTTGGCGAGCAGTACTTC	CASSLAVFGEQYF
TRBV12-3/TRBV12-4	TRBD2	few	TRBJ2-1	TGTGCCAGCCGAGATCCGGGACTACCTAACAATGAGCAGTTCTTC	CASRDPGLPNNEQFF
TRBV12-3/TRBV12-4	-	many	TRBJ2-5	TGTGCCAGCAGTTACCAGGAGGGAGAGACCCAGTACTTC	CASSYQEGETQYF
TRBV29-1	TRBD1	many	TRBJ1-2	TGCAGCGCCACTTCTACAGGGGCGCTTGTAGGCTACACCTTC	CSATSTGALVGYTF
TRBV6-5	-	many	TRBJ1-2	TGTGCCAGCAGTTACTCTCCCGGGGGCTATGGCTACACCTTC	CASSYSPGGYGYTF
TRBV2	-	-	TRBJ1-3	TGTGCCAGCAGTAGTCACCCCGGCTCTGGAAACACCATATATTTT	CASSSHPGSGNTIYF
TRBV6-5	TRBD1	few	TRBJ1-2	TGTGCCAGCAGCCGGACAGGGGCAAGGGACCATGGCTACACCTTC	CASSRTGARDHGYTF
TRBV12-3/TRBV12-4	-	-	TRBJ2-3	TGTGCCAGCAGTCAGAGGACTGGTGGCCTCGATACGCAGTATTTT	CASSQRTGGLDTQYF
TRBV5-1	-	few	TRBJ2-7	TGCGCCAGCAGCTTAAGGTCCCCCGGCTACGAGCAGTACTTC	CASSLRSPGYEQYF
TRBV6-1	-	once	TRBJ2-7	TGTGCCAGCAGTGATTACAAGGTCTATTACGAGCAGTACTTC	CASSDYKVYYEQYF
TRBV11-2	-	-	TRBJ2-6	TGTGCCAGCAGCTTAGACACGCTAGGCTCTGGGGCCAACGTCCTGACTTTC	CASSLDTLGSGANVLTF
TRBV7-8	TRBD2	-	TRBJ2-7	TGTGCCAGCAGCTCCGGGGACTACGCTTTAGGGTACGAGCAGTACTTC	CASSSGDYALGYEQYF
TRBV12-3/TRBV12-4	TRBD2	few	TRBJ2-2	TGTGCCAGCAGTTTGAAACTAGCGCTCCAGAACACCGGGGAGCTGTTTTTT	CASSLKLALQNTGELFF
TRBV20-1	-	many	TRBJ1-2	TGCAGTGCTAGAGTGGGGAACTATGGCTACACCTTC	CSARVGNYGYTF
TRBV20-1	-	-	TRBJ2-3	TGCAGTGCTCAGGGGGGGAGACGGAGCACAGATACGCAGTATTTT	CSAQGGRRSTDTQYF
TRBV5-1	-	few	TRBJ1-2	TGCGCCAGCAGCTTGTCTGTCGGCGGCAGAGAAGGCTACACCTTC	CASSLSVGGREGYTF
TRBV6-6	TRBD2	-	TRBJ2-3	TGTGCCAGCGCTTCGGGACTAGCGGGCGGAGGTACGCAGTATTTT	CASASGLAGGGTQYF
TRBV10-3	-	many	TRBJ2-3	TGTGCCATCAAAGGTAGCGGCCGCACAGATACGCAGTATTTT	CAIKGSGRTDTQYF
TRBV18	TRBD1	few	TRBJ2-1	TGTGCCAGCTCACCGCTCTACAGGGGGCAGGGCAATGAGCAGTTCTTC	CASSPLYRGQGNEQFF